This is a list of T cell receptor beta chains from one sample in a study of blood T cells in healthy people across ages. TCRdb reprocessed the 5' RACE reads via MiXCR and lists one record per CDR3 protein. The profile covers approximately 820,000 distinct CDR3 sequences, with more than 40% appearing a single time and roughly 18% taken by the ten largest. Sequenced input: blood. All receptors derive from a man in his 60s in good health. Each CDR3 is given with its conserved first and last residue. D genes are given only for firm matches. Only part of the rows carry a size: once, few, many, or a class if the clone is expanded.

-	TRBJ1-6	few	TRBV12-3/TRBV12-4	TGTGCCAGCAGATCCGGGAGCTCCTATAATTCACCCCTCCACTTT	CASRSGSSYNSPLHF
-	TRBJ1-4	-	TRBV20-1	TGCAGCGCCAGGTCAACTAATGAAAAACTGTTTTTT	CSARSTNEKLFF
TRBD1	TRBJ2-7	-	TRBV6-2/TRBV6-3	TGTGCCAGCAATCCCGGGACAGGCCCCTACAATGAGCAGTACTTC	CASNPGTGPYNEQYF
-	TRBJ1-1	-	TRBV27	TGTGCCAGCAGTTCAACAGGTTCGGGCACTGAAGCTTTCTTT	CASSSTGSGTEAFF
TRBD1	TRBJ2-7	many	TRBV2	TGTGCCAGCGGGACAGGCATCAGTGAGCAGTACTTC	CASGTGISEQYF
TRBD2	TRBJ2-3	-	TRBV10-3	TGTGCCATCAGGACAACTAGCGGGGAAGCAGATACGCAGTATTTT	CAIRTTSGEADTQYF
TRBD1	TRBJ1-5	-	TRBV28	TGTGCCAGCAGTCAGGGACAGATTCGGAATCAGCCCCAGCATTTT	CASSQGQIRNQPQHF
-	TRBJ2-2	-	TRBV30	TGTGCCTGGAGTGTACTGGGTAGGGACACCGGGGAGCTGTTTTTT	CAWSVLGRDTGELFF
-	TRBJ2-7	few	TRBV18	TGTGCCAGCTCACCAAAATTAGGGGAGTCCTACTACGAGCAGTACTTC	CASSPKLGESYYEQYF
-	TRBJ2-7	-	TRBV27	TGTGCCAGCAGTTCCAGGGACCGGGGGAGGTCTCAGGGCGAGCAGTACTTC	CASSSRDRGRSQGEQYF
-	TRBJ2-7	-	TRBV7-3	TGTGCCAGCAGCTTAAAGGGGGGAGACGAGCAGTACTTC	CASSLKGGDEQYF
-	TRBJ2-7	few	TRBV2	TGTGCCAGCAGTGAGTGGCAGGCCGAGCAGTACTTC	CASSEWQAEQYF
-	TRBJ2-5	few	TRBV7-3	TGTGCCAGCAGCTTAAGTGGGCTAGCTTTAGAGACCCAGTACTTC	CASSLSGLALETQYF
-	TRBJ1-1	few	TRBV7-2	TGTGCCAGCAGCTTACGGCAGCCAAACACTGAAGCTTTCTTT	CASSLRQPNTEAFF
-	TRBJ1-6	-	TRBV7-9	TGTGCCAGCAGCTTAGCAGGACAGCTTAATTCACCCCTCCACTTT	CASSLAGQLNSPLHF
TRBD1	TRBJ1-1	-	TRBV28	TGTGCCAGCAGTAAATCCAGGGGGCGTTCACTTTATGTTTTCTTT	CASSKSRGRSLYVFF
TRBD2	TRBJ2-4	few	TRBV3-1	TGTGCCAGCAGCCTTCGGGGGGTCGGCAAAAACATTCAGTACTTC	CASSLRGVGKNIQYF
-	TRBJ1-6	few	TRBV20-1	TGCAGTGCTAGAGATTATGTCAGGCCGTCCGATTCACCCCTCCACTTT	CSARDYVRPSDSPLHF
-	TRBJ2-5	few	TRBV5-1	TGCGCCAGCAGCTCCCCGGGCAGCCAAGAGACCCAGTACTTC	CASSSPGSQETQYF
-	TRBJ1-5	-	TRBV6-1	TGTGCCAGCATCACAGGCCCCCATGGCAATCAGCCCCAGCATTTT	CASITGPHGNQPQHF
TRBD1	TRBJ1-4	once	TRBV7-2	TGTGCCAGCAGCGCCCTCGGGCAGGGGGATGAAAAACTGTTTTTT	CASSALGQGDEKLFF
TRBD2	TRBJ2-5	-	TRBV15	TGTGCCACCAGCAGAGTTAGTTCGTCGCGGGGGGCCGTGGAGACCCAGTACTTC	CATSRVSSSRGAVETQYF
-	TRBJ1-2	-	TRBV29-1	TGCAGCGTTGCAAGGGGGGGGGCAGAAGGTGGCTACACCTTC	CSVARGGAEGGYTF
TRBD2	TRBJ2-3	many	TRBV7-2	TGTGCCAGCAGTTTTTCCGGGGTAGCGGGGGGAGATACGCAGTATTTT	CASSFSGVAGGDTQYF
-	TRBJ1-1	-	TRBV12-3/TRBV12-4	TGTGCCAGCAGCCCGGGAGGTTTGAAGGATTTCTTT	CASSPGGLKDFF
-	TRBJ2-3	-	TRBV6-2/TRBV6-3	TGTGCCAGCACCAAACAGGGCACAGATACGCAGTATTTT	CASTKQGTDTQYF
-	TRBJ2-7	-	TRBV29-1	TGCAGCGTTGAAGACAGCTACAGCCCCAATGAGCAGTACTTC	CSVEDSYSPNEQYF
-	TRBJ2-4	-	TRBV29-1	TGCAGCGTTGAAGATCGGAGCTACGGGCAGTACTTC	CSVEDRSYGQYF
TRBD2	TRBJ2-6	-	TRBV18	TGTGCCAGCTCACCCCGGGAGGGCCTATCTGGGACCAACGTCCTGACTTTC	CASSPREGLSGTNVLTF
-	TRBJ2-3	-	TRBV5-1	TGCGCCAGCAGTGGGGGTCGGGGCACAGATACGCAGTATTTT	CASSGGRGTDTQYF
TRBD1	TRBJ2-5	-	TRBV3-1	TGTGCCAGCAGCCTCAGGGGGCGCCAGCAGTACTTC	CASSLRGRQQYF
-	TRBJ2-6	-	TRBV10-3	TGTGCCATCAGAACAGAGCCTGGGGCCAACGTCCTGACTTTC	CAIRTEPGANVLTF
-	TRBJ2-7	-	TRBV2	TGTGCCAGCAGTGACCAAGAACAATCGACCTACGAGCAGTACTTC	CASSDQEQSTYEQYF
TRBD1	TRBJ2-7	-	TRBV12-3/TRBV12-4	TGTGCCAGCAGTACCGGACAGGGGGCGCGGGGATACGAGCAGTACTTC	CASSTGQGARGYEQYF
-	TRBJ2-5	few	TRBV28	TGTGCCAGCAGTTTGGGGGGGGCCAGAACAGGGCCACAAGAGACCCAGTACTTC	CASSLGGARTGPQETQYF
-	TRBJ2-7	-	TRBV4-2	TGTGCCAGCAGCCATACCCAAACCAATGAGCAGTACTTC	CASSHTQTNEQYF
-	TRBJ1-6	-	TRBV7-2	TGTGCCAGCAGCATACGGGGAGGTGGATCACCCCTCCACTTT	CASSIRGGGSPLHF
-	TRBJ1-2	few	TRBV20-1	TGCAGTGCTACGGATGGGGGGCCCAACTATGGCTACACCTTC	CSATDGGPNYGYTF
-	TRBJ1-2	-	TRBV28	TGTGCCAGCACTGGCAGCCTTAACTATGGCTACACCTTC	CASTGSLNYGYTF
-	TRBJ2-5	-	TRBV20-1	TGCAGTGCTAGCAGCCTAGCCGGGGGCCAACAAGAGACCCAGTACTTC	CSASSLAGGQQETQYF
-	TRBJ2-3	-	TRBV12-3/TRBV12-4	TGTGCCAGCAGTGACCGGCTAGCTGGTACGCAGTATTTT	CASSDRLAGTQYF
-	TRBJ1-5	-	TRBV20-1	TGCAGTGCTCCGGGAGGGGGAGACCAGCCCCAGCATTTT	CSAPGGGDQPQHF
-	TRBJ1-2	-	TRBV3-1	TGTGCCAGCCTTCCGCGCAGTGGGATTGGCTACACCTTC	CASLPRSGIGYTF
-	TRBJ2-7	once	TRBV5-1	TGCGCCAGCAGCTTGGAGTCGGGGTTCGAGCAGTACTTC	CASSLESGFEQYF
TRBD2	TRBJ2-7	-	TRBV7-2	TGTGCCAGCAGCTTAGCTGGACTAGCCGCCGGCGCGAACGAGCAGTACTTC	CASSLAGLAAGANEQYF
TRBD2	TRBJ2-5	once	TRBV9	TGTGCCAGCAGCGTAGAGGTAGCGGGGAGCCAAGAGACCCAGTACTTC	CASSVEVAGSQETQYF
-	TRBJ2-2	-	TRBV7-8	TGTGCCAGCAGTCTAACGACCTCCGCGGGGCCAGGTACCGGGGAGCTGTTTTTT	CASSLTTSAGPGTGELFF
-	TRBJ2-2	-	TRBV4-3	TGCGCCAGCAGCAGAGGGGGTCCCAACACCGGGGAGCTGTTTTTT	CASSRGGPNTGELFF